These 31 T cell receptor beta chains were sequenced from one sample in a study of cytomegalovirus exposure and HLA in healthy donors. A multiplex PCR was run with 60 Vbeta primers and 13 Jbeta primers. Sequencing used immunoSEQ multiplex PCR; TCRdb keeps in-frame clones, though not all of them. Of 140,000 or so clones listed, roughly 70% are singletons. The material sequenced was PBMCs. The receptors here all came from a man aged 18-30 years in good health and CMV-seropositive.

CDR3: CASSRTGVVGAYEQYF. Here the CDR3 DNA reads TGTGCCAGCAGTCGGACAGGGGTCGTTGGGGCCTACGAGCAGTACTTC. This chain uses TRBV27 with TRBJ2-7; the match to TRBD1 covers 9 bases. This CDR3 is built from 16 residues. Germline V CDR1 and CDR2: MNHEY, SMNVEV (reference sequence). The junction had 10 bases not matched to a gene; V was cut back by 5 bases and J by 2 bases.

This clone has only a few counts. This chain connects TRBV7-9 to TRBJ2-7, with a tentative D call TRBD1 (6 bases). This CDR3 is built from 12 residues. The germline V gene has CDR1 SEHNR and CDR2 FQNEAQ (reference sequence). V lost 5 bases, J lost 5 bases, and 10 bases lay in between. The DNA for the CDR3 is TGTGCCAGCAGCATGCGGACAGACGAGCAGTACTTC. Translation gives CASSMRTDEQYF.

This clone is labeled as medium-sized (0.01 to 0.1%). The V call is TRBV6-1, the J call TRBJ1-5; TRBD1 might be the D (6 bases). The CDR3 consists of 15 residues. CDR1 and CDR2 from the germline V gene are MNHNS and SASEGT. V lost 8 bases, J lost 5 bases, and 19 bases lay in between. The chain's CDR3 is CASLSGGAGDQPQHF. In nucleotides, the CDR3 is TGTGCCAGCCTTTCGGGGGGGGCTGGGGATCAGCCCCAGCATTTT.

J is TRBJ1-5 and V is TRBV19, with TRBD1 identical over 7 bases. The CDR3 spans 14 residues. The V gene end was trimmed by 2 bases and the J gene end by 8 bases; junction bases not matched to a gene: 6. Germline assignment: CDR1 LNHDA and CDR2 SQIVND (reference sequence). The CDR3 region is CASSIRGPEEPQHF. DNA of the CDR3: TGTGCCAGTAGTATAAGGGGGCCTGAGGAGCCCCAGCATTTT.

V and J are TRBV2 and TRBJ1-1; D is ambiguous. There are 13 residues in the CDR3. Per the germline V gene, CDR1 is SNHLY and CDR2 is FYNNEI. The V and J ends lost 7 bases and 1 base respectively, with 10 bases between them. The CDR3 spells CASMIDTNTEAFF. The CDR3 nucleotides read TGTGCCAGCATGATAGACACGAACACTGAAGCTTTCTTT.

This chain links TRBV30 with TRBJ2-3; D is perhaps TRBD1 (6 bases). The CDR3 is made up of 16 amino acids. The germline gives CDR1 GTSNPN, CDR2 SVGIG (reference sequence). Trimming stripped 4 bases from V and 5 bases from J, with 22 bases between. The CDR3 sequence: CAWTGMVQGLQDTQYF. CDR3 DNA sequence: TGTGCCTGGACAGGAATGGTGCAGGGGTTACAAGATACGCAGTATTTT.

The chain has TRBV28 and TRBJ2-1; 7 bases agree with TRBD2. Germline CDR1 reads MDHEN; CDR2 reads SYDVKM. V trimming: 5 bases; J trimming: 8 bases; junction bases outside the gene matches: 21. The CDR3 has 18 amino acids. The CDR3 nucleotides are TGTGCCAGCAGTGGCCGGGGTGCAGCGGGGCGTGTGTCCGATGAGCAGTTCTTC. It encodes CASSGRGAAGRVSDEQFF.

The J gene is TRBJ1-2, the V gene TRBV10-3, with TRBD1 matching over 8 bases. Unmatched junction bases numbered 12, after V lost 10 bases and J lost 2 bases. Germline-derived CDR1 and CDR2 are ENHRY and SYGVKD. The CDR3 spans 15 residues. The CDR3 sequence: CATYRTGITNYGYTF. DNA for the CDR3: TGTGCCACCTACCGGACAGGGATAACCAACTATGGCTACACCTTC.

The CDR3 nucleotides read TGTGCCAGCAGTTCCCATGGACAGGGCCGCTATGGCTACACCTTC. Translation gives CASSSHGQGRYGYTF. The chain has TRBV6-5 and TRBJ1-2, with 8 bases aligning to TRBD1. The CDR3 length is 15 residues. Trimming took 4 bases from V and 4 from J; bases not matched to a gene: 8. Germline loops: CDR1 MNHEY, CDR2 SVGAGI.

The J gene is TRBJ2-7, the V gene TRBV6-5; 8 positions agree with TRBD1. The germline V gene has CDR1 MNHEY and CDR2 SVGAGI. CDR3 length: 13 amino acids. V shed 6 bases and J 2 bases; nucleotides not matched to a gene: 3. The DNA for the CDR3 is TGTGCCAGCAGCCAGGACAGGGCCTACGAGCAGTACTTC. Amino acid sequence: CASSQDRAYEQYF.

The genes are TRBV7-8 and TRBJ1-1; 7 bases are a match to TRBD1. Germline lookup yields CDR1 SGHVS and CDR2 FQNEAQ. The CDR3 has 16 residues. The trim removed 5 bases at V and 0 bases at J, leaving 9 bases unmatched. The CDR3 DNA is TGTGCCAGCAGCGCCCGGACAGGAATCCTGAACACTGAAGCTTTCTTT. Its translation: CASSARTGILNTEAFF.

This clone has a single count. The chain's CDR3 is CASSPRLVAGGPDTQYF. Written as DNA, the CDR3 is TGTGCCAGCAGCCCCCGGTTGGTAGCGGGAGGGCCAGATACGCAGTATTTT. The V gene is TRBV9, the J gene TRBJ2-3; 11 bases agree with TRBD2. CDR3 length equals 17 residues. The J segment lost 4 bases and the V segment lost 4 bases, leaving 11 bases of the junction unmatched. The germline CDR1 and CDR2 sequences are SGDLS and YYNGEE.

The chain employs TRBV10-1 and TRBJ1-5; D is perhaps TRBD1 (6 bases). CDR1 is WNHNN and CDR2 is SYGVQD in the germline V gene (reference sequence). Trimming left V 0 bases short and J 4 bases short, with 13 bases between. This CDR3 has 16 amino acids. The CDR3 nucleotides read TGCGCCAGCAGTGAGTCGAGGGGGGGACCAAATCAGCCCCAGCATTTT. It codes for CASSESRGGPNQPQHF.

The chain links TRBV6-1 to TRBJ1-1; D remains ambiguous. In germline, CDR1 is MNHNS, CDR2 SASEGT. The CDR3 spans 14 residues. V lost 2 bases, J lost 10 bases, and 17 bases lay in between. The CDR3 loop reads CASSELTTGEGAFF. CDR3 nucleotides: TGTGCCAGCAGTGAACTCACTACGGGAGAGGGAGCTTTCTTT.

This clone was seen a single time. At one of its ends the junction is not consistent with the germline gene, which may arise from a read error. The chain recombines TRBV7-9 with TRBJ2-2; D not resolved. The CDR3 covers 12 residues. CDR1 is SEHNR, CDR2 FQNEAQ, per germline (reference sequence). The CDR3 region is CSSSFVRGELFF. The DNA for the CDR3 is TGTTCCAGCAGCTTTGTCAGAGGGGAGCTGTTTTTT.

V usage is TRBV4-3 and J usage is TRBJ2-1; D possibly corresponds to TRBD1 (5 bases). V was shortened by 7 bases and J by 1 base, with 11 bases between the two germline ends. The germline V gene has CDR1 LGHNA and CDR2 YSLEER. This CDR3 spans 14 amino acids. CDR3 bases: TGCGCCAGCACAAAGGGGCTATCCTACAATGAGCAGTTCTTC. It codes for CASTKGLSYNEQFF.

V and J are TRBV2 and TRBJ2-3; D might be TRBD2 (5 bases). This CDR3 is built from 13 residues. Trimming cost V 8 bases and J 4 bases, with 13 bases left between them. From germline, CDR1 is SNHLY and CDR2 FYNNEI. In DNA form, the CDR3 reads TGTGCCAGCGGGTCCGCGAGGGCAGATACGCAGTATTTT. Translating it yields CASGSARADTQYF.

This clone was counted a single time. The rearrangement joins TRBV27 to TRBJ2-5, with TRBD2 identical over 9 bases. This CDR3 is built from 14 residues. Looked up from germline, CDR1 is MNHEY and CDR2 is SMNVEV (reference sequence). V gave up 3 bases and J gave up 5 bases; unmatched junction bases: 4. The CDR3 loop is CASSLVAGDETQYF. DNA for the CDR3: TGTGCCAGCAGTTTGGTAGCGGGAGATGAGACCCAGTACTTC.

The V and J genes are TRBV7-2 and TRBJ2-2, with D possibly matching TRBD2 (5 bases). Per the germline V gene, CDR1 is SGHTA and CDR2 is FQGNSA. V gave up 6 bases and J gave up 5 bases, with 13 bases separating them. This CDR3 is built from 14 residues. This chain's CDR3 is CASSYIGVTGELFF. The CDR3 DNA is TGTGCCAGCAGTTATATCGGGGTTACCGGGGAGCTGTTTTTT.

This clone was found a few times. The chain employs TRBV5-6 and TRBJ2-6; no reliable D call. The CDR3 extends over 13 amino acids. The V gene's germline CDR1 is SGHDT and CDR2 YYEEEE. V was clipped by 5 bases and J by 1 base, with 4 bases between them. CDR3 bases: TGTGCCAGCAGTCATTCTGGGGCCAACGTCCTGACTTTC. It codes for CASSHSGANVLTF.

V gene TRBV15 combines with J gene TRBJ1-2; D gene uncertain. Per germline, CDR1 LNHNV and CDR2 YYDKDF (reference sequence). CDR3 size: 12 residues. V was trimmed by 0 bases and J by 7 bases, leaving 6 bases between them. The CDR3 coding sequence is TGTGCCACCAGCAGAGATCGGGGTGGCTACACCTTC. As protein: CATSRDRGGYTF.

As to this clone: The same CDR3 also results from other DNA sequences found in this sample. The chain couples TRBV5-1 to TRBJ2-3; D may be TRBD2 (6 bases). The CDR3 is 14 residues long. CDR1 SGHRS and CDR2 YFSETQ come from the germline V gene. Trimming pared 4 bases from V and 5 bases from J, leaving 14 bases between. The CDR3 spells CASSRQGEVDTQYF. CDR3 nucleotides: TGCGCCAGCAGCCGGCAAGGGGAGGTAGATACGCAGTATTTT.

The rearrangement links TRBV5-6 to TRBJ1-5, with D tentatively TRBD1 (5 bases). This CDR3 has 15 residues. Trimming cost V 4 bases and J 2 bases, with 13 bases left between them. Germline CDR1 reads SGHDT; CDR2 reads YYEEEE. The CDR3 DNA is TGTGCCAGCAGCCGGGCTCGGGGGGGCAATCAGCCCCAGCATTTT. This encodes CASSRARGGNQPQHF.

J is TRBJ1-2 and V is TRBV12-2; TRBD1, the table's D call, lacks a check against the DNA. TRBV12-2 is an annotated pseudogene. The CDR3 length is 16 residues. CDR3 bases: TGTGCAAGTCGCTTAGCACAGGGTCCGGTCTCCTATGGCTACACCTTC. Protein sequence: CASRLAQGPVSYGYTF.

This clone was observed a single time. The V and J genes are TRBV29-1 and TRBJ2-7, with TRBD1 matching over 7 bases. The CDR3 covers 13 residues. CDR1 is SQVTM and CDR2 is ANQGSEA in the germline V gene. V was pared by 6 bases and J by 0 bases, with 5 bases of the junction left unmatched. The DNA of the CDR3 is TGCAGCGTCGGGACAGAAGGCTCCTACGAGCAGTACTTC. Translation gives CSVGTEGSYEQYF.

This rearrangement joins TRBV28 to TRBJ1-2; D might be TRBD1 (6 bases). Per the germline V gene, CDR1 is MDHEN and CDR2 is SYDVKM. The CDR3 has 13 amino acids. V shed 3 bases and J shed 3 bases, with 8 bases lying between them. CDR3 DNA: TGTGCCAGCAGTTTGAGGGGGTACTATGGCTACACCTTC. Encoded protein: CASSLRGYYGYTF.

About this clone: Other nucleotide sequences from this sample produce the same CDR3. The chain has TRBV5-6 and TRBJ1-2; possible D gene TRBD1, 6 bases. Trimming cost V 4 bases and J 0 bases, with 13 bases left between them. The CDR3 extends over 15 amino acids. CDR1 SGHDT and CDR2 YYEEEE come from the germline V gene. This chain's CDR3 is CASSPRDTTNYGYTF. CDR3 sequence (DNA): TGTGCCAGCAGCCCCCGGGACACTACTAACTATGGCTACACCTTC.

In DNA form, the CDR3 reads TGCGCCAGCAGCCACCGAACAGGAACGGCTGAGCAGTTCTTC. Translated, it gives CASSHRTGTAEQFF. V gene TRBV4-1 combines with J gene TRBJ2-1, with D maybe TRBD1 (5 bases). CDR1 MGHRA and CDR2 YSYEKL come from the germline V gene. Trimming stripped 3 bases from V and 9 bases from J, with 15 bases between. CDR3 size: 14 residues.

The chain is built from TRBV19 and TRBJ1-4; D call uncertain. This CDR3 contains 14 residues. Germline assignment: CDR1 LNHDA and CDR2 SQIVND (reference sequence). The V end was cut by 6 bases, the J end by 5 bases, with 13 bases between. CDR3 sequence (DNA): TGTGCCAGTAGGAATCCAGGAATGAATGAAAAACTGTTTTTT. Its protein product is CASRNPGMNEKLFF.

CDR3 sequence (DNA): TGTGCCAGCAGTTTAATTGCGGGACTCGATACAGATACGCAGTATTTT. Amino acid sequence: CASSLIAGLDTDTQYF. The V call is TRBV27, the J call TRBJ2-3; tentative D call: TRBD2 (6 bases). With 2 bases removed from V and 3 bases from J, the gap between germline ends came to 15 bases. Germline V gene data show CDR1 as MNHEY and CDR2 as SMNVEV (reference sequence). This CDR3 is built from 16 residues.

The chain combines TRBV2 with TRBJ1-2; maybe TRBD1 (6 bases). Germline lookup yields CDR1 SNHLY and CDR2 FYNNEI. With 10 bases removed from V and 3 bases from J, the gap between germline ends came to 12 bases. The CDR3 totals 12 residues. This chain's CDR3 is CATRQDDYGYTF. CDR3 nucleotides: TGTGCCACCAGACAGGACGACTATGGCTACACCTTC.